Sequencing of this T cell receptor (beta chain) was carried out in a study of T cell repertoires in cytomegalovirus infection. In the study overall: It was recently identified HLA-C-restricted and well-studied HLA-B-restricted CMV epitopes that the study used. A matching HLA type, together with CMV infection, was signaled by public TCR beta signatures.

Trimming shortened V by 8 bases and J by 7 bases, and 23 bases separated the two germline ends. The CDR3 extends over 15 amino acids. Germline lookup yields CDR1 MNHNS and CDR2 SASEGT. Study findings and constraints: The study identified carriers of CMV plus the relevant HLA from cumulative public TCR beta family frequency.

This clonotype has a handful of counts. Its antigen remains unidentified. From the reads, TCRdb called clonotypes with MiXCR, one entry per CDR3 protein. The sample has about 740,000 distinct CDR3 sequences, roughly 36% seen once. The clonotype was recovered from a human donor in good health (CMV status not recorded). Some clones in this sample may be carry-over from other donors' samples. The J gene is TRBJ2-5, the V gene TRBV6-1, with D perhaps TRBD1 or TRBD2 (5 bases each). Here the sequenced sample was cultured PBMCs, taken from culture after CMV antigen stimulation. The CDR3 bases are TGTGCCAGCCATAACCGCCGACTTGGGGACGGGACCCAGTACTTC. Amino acids: CASHNRRLGDGTQYF.